This is a list of T cell receptor beta chains from one sample in a study of tumor-infiltrating lymphocytes in primary liver carcinoma. One entry per CDR3 protein, called by TCRdb with MiXCR from the multiplex PCR reads. The table shows around 330,000 distinct CDR3 sequences, with around three fifths occurring only once. The sequenced sample consisted of peripheral blood. All receptors come from a woman aged 25 to 45 with primary liver carcinoma and hepatitis B virus infection. The CDR3 runs from the conserved cysteine through the conserved F or W. Each record gives: CDR3 DNA, CDR3 protein, D gene, V gene, J gene, clone size, CDR3 length. D genes are given only for firm matches. Only part of the rows carry a size: once, few, many, or a class if the clone is expanded.

TGTGCCAGCAGTTTAAGGGCAGAAGACCCCAATGAGCAGTTCTTC	CASSLRAEDPNEQFF	.	TRBV28	TRBJ2-1	once	15
TGTGCCAGCAGTTACTCGGCCTGGGAGCGGGAGACGTACGAGCAGTACTTC	CASSYSAWERETYEQYF	TRBD2	TRBV6-5	TRBJ2-7	.	17
TGTACCACAGGGGCCGGGTCCGACACCGGGGAGCTGTTTTTT	CTTGAGSDTGELFF	TRBD1	TRBV6-1	TRBJ2-2	.	14
TGTGCCAGCACCTTCGCGAGAGGGCCGGATGAGCAGTTCTTC	CASTFARGPDEQFF	.	TRBV5-4	TRBJ2-1	.	14
TGTGCCAGCAGCCAAGGTGGAGGGACCGCTTCATACTCCTATAATTCACCCCTCCACTTT	CASSQGGGTASYSYNSPLHF	.	TRBV11-3	TRBJ1-6	many	20
TGTGCCTGGAAGCGGGACCAGCTCTACGAGCAGTACTTC	CAWKRDQLYEQYF	TRBD2	TRBV30	TRBJ2-7	.	13
TGTGCCAGCAGCCAAGATTCGCAGGCCCCCTATGTCTACACCTTC	CASSQDSQAPYVYTF	.	TRBV14	TRBJ1-2	.	15
TGTGCCAGCAGCTTAATTAGCGGGAGCTCCTACAATGAGCAGTTCTTC	CASSLISGSSYNEQFF	TRBD2	TRBV11-3	TRBJ2-1	many	16
TGCGCCAGCAGCCAGGGCGGGCGGCCAGATACGCAGTATTTT	CASSQGGRPDTQYF	.	TRBV4-3	TRBJ2-3	many	14
TGTGCCATCAGTGAGTCTGTCAGTCCCTACGAGCAGTACTTC	CAISESVSPYEQYF	.	TRBV10-3	TRBJ2-7	few	14
TGTACCAGCAGTTTAGATCAGGCTGGTGACTCCTACAATGAGCAGTTCTTC	CTSSLDQAGDSYNEQFF	.	TRBV11-3	TRBJ2-1	.	17
TGTGCCAGCAGCCCTTGGACTAGCGAGGGGCATGAGCAGTTCTTC	CASSPWTSEGHEQFF	TRBD2	TRBV11-2	TRBJ2-1	many	15
TGTGCCAGCAGTTCTGGACCAAACACCGGGGAGCTGTTTTTT	CASSSGPNTGELFF	.	TRBV11-2	TRBJ2-2	many	14
TGTGCCTGGAGTTTGACAGGGCGAGGCTACACCTTC	CAWSLTGRGYTF	TRBD1	TRBV30	TRBJ1-2	.	12
TGTGCCAGCAGCTTAGAAGTAGGGCGGGCTGAAGCTTTCTTT	CASSLEVGRAEAFF	.	TRBV7-9	TRBJ1-1	.	14
TGCGCCAGCAGCTTGGCTCCTGTACCTATTAATGAGCAGTTCTTC	CASSLAPVPINEQFF	.	TRBV5-1	TRBJ2-1	.	15
TGTGCCAGCACCCTACAGGGCCCGAGTCAGCCCCAGCATTTT	CASTLQGPSQPQHF	.	TRBV12-3/TRBV12-4	TRBJ1-5	many	14
TGTGCCAGCAGTTTAACTAACTATGGCTACACCTTC	CASSLTNYGYTF	.	TRBV12-3/TRBV12-4	TRBJ1-2	few	12
TGCGCCAGCAGCCAAGTCGGGCCCAACTCCTACGAGCAGTGCTTC	CASSQVGPNSYEQCF	.	TRBV4-1	TRBJ2-7	.	15
TGTGCCAGCAGTTCTAGCGGGGCGCCCACAGATACGCAGTATTTT	CASSSSGAPTDTQYF	TRBD2	TRBV7-9	TRBJ2-3	few	15
TGTGCCAGCAGCTGGAACCGGGACAGTCGCTACAATGAGCAGTTCTTC	CASSWNRDSRYNEQFF	TRBD1	TRBV5-4	TRBJ2-1	.	16
TGTGCCAGCAGCAAACTAGCGGGAGTTGAGGAGCAGTTCTTC	CASSKLAGVEEQFF	TRBD2	TRBV4-2	TRBJ2-1	many	14
TGTGCCAGCAGTTCACGGCCGGGGACTGGAGCTTTCTTT	CASSSRPGTGAFF	.	TRBV11-2	TRBJ1-1	.	13
TGTGCCAGCAGCTTGTCCCCAGGCACTGAAGCTTTCTTT	CASSLSPGTEAFF	.	TRBV5-6	TRBJ1-1	.	13
TGTGCCAGCGGTTACTACAATGAGCAGTTCTTC	CASGYYNEQFF	.	TRBV11-2	TRBJ2-1	.	11
TGCAGCGTTGAGGGACTAGCGGGAGTCGGCGAGCAGTACTTC	CSVEGLAGVGEQYF	TRBD2	TRBV29-1	TRBJ2-7	few	14
TGCAGCATGGTCGGGAGGGGAAACAATGAGCAGTTCTTC	CSMVGRGNNEQFF	TRBD2	TRBV29-1	TRBJ2-1	.	13
TGTGCCAGCAGCCCTCAAGGGCCCGGTGAGCAGTTCTTC	CASSPQGPGEQFF	.	TRBV7-9	TRBJ2-1	.	13
TGTGCCAGCAGCCGGGGGGGGGGTTCCTACGAGCAGTACTTC	CASSRGGGSYEQYF	TRBD2	TRBV28	TRBJ2-7	.	14
TGTGTCAGCAGCAGGACAGGGCCTACGCAGTATTTT	CVSSRTGPTQYF	TRBD1	TRBV5-5	TRBJ2-3	once	12
TGTGCGAGCAACTTTTCGTCGGGAAAATCAGCTTTCTTT	CASNFSSGKSAFF	.	TRBV11-1	TRBJ1-1	once	13
TGCGCCAGCAGCCAAGATCGGAACTATGGCTACACCTTC	CASSQDRNYGYTF	.	TRBV4-1	TRBJ1-2	many	13
TGTGCCAGCAGTTTATCTACTCAGGGGGCACGTGAAAAACTGTTTTTT	CASSLSTQGAREKLFF	TRBD1	TRBV28	TRBJ1-4	few	16
TGTGCCAGCAGCTTGTCTGGGACTGGGCAGTTCTTC	CASSLSGTGQFF	.	TRBV7-9	TRBJ2-1	.	12
TGTGCCAGCAGATTCAGGGTTCTAGCAAAGACCCAGTACTTC	CASRFRVLAKTQYF	.	TRBV11-2	TRBJ2-5	many	14
TGTGCCAGCACTTCAATACAAAGGGCAAACAATGAGCAGTTCTTC	CASTSIQRANNEQFF	.	TRBV6-5	TRBJ2-1	.	15
TGCAGTGCTAGAGATTCGGGGGCGTCCTATAATTCACCCCTCCACTTT	CSARDSGASYNSPLHF	.	TRBV20-1	TRBJ1-6	.	16
TGTGCCAGCAGCTTAGAAGCTTGGGATCTAGCGGGGAACTACAATGAGCAGTTCTTC	CASSLEAWDLAGNYNEQFF	TRBD2	TRBV11-2	TRBJ2-1	.	19
TGTGCCAGCACCACGTCCGGGGCGGTCTCTACAATGAGGCAGTTCTTC	CASTTSGAVSTMRQFF	.	TRBV12-3/TRBV12-4	TRBJ2-1	many	16
TGTGCCAGCAGTTACACCAGGGAATCCTACGAGCAGTACTTC	CASSYTRESYEQYF	.	TRBV6-5	TRBJ2-7	few	14
TGTGCCAGCAGGAGACTAGCGGGGTTCTACAATGAGCAGTTCTTC	CASRRLAGFYNEQFF	TRBD2	TRBV6-5	TRBJ2-1	.	15
TGTGCCATCAGTGTCCAAGGGACAGTTAATAATTCACCCCTCCACTTT	CAISVQGTVNNSPLHF	TRBD1	TRBV10-3	TRBJ1-6	few	16